A single sample is the source of the 17 T cell receptor beta chains below, sequenced in a study of beta chain features in type 1 diabetes. The entirety of the isolated RNA underwent reverse transcription, so expressed TCRB transcripts were sequenced. Sequencing was performed with immunoSEQ multiplex PCR; in TCRdb, only in-frame clones are kept and a portion is missing. The table has fewer than 900,000 clones, about a sixth seen once. Material for sequencing was naive CD4+ T cells from blood. Source of these receptors: a woman between 18 and 30 years old in good health.

Note on this clone: Other DNA sequences in the same sample also yield this CDR3. The V gene is TRBV5-1, the J gene TRBJ2-5, with D possibly being TRBD2 (5 bases). Trimming took off 2 bases at V and 5 bases at J, with 10 bases between the two ends. Germline CDR1 is SGHRS and CDR2 is YFSETQ. This CDR3 is 13 amino acids long. The CDR3 loop is CASSFGVQETQYF. In DNA form, the CDR3 reads TGCGCCAGCAGCTTCGGGGTACAGGAGACCCAGTACTTC. The full variable domain, its missing parts supplied by reference TRBV5-1 and TRBJ2-5, is KAGVTQTPRYLIKTRGQQVTLSCSPISGHRSVSWYQQTPGQGLQFLFEYFSETQRNKGNFPGRFSGRQFSNSRSEMNVSTLELGDSALYLCASSFGVQETQYFGPGTRLLVL.

This clone was counted only a few times. The V call is TRBV5-1, the J call TRBJ2-7; 13 nucleotides line up with TRBD2. The ends lost 4 bases at V and 7 bases at J; junction bases unmatched: 5. There are 14 residues in the CDR3. Per the germline V gene, CDR1 is SGHRS and CDR2 is YFSETQ. The DNA for the CDR3 is TGCGCCAGCAGCGCCGGACTAGCGGGAGTTGAGCAGTACTTC. It is translated as CASSAGLAGVEQYF.

This clone turned up a few times. Other nucleotide sequences from this sample produce the same CDR3. The rearrangement joins TRBV9 to TRBJ2-2, with D hard to call. This CDR3 comprises 13 residues. CDR1 SGDLS and CDR2 YYNGEE come from the germline V gene. Between the trimmed V and J ends, which lost 0 bases and 1 base, there was a span of 1 base. The CDR3 nucleotides read TGTGCCAGCAGCGTAGAGAACACCGGGGAGCTGTTTTTT. It is translated as CASSVENTGELFF.

The gene calls are TRBV5-1 and TRBJ2-1, with 10 bases identical to TRBD2. Germline CDR1 SGHRS, CDR2 YFSETQ. The CDR3 contains 15 residues. Trimming took 4 bases from V and 6 from J; bases not matched to a gene: 7. CDR3 DNA sequence: TGCGCCAGCAGCACGGGGCTAGCGGGGGCCAATGAGCAGTTCTTC. This encodes CASSTGLAGANEQFF. The variable domain in full, completed from reference TRBV5-1 and TRBJ2-1, reads KAGVTQTPRYLIKTRGQQVTLSCSPISGHRSVSWYQQTPGQGLQFLFEYFSETQRNKGNFPGRFSGRQFSNSRSEMNVSTLELGDSALYLCASSTGLAGANEQFFGPGTRLTVL.

This clone was detected a few times. DNA of the CDR3: TGTGCCACCAGCCCGGGTGGTCCCACAGCCGAGCAGTACTTC. Protein sequence: CATSPGGPTAEQYF. The V and J genes are TRBV10-3 and TRBJ2-7, with D unresolved. The germline V and J ends were trimmed by 10 bases and 6 bases, with 22 bases remaining between them. CDR3 length: 14 amino acids. Germline V CDR1 and CDR2: ENHRY, SYGVKD.

This chain uses TRBV19 with TRBJ1-2; no definite D call. Trimming took 3 bases from V and 6 from J, leaving 11 bases between them. CDR1 is LNHDA, CDR2 SQIVND, per germline (reference sequence). This CDR3 has 13 residues. Here the CDR3 DNA reads TGTGCCAGTAGTATGGAGAGGGCAAATGGCTACACCTTC. As protein: CASSMERANGYTF.

The V and J genes are TRBV5-1 and TRBJ2-5; D is unclear. The DNA end favors TRBJ2-7, so the J call may be wrong. CDR1 is SGHRS, CDR2 YFSETQ, per germline. This CDR3 contains 14 residues. The CDR3 DNA reads TGCGCCAGCAGCTTGGAGGTCCTGGCTTACGAGCAGTACTTC. Its translation: CASSLEVLAYEQYF.

This clone was seen more than once but under ten times. Additional DNA sequences in this sample encode the identical CDR3. The chain employs TRBV6-1 and TRBJ2-7; D call uncertain. Trimming took off 1 base at V and 3 bases at J, with 1 base between the two ends. This CDR3 has 11 amino acids. Per the germline V gene, CDR1 is MNHNS and CDR2 is SASEGT. CDR3 region: CASSEGYEQYF. CDR3 bases: TGTGCCAGCAGTGAAGGCTACGAGCAGTACTTC.

The gene calls are TRBV5-1 and TRBJ2-5; tentative D call: TRBD2 (5 bases). Trimming stripped 0 bases from V and 4 bases from J, with 13 bases between. The CDR3 runs 15 residues. Germline V gives CDR1 SGHRS, CDR2 YFSETQ. Here the CDR3 reads CASSLAGGGGETQYF. The CDR3 nucleotides read TGCGCCAGCAGCTTGGCAGGCGGAGGAGGAGAGACCCAGTACTTC.

J is TRBJ1-4 and V is TRBV18; D remains unclear. Germline V gene lookup returns CDR1 KGHSH and CDR2 LQKENI. The ends were cut back, 5 bases at V and 6 bases at J, with 7 bases in the middle. CDR3 length: 12 residues. The CDR3 DNA is TGTGCCAGCTCAGAAGGGCATGAAAAACTGTTTTTT. Protein: CASSEGHEKLFF. The whole variable domain, filled in from reference TRBV18 and TRBJ1-4, reads NAGVMQNPRHLVRRRGQEARLRCSPMKGHSHVYWYRQLPEEGLKFMVYLQKENIIDESGMPKERFSAEFPKEGPSILRIQQVVRGDSAAYFCASSEGHEKLFFGSGTQLSVL.

This clone came up a few times. The chain recombines TRBV13 with TRBJ2-7, with D perhaps being TRBD1 or TRBD2 (6 bases each). CDR3 length equals 16 residues. Trimming cost V 5 bases and J 5 bases, with 22 bases left between them. Germline V lookup: CDR1 PRHDT, CDR2 FYEKMQ (reference sequence). This CDR3 reads CASSPNWGAGTDEQYF. CDR3 DNA sequence: TGTGCCAGCAGCCCGAATTGGGGGGCTGGTACTGACGAGCAGTACTTC.

The chain combines TRBV7-2 with TRBJ1-2; no definite D call. The CDR3 runs to 12 residues. CDR1 is SGHTA and CDR2 is FQGNSA in the germline V gene. Trimming left V 0 bases short and J 5 bases short, with 4 bases between. This CDR3 is CASSLAPYGYTF. Written as DNA, the CDR3 is TGTGCCAGCAGCTTAGCACCGTATGGCTACACCTTC.

The chain employs TRBV28 and TRBJ2-3; 9 bases align to TRBD2. Germline V CDR1 and CDR2: MDHEN, SYDVKM. This CDR3 contains 15 residues. The J segment lost 2 bases and the V segment lost 4 bases, leaving 4 bases of the junction unmatched. The CDR3 loop is CASSSLAGATDTQYF. The CDR3 DNA sequence: TGTGCCAGCAGTTCCTTAGCGGGAGCCACAGATACGCAGTATTTT.

The chain combines TRBV27 with TRBJ2-7, with 9 bases lining up with TRBD2. Germline trimming cut 4 bases from V and 2 bases from J; bases unmatched to any gene: 3. CDR1 is MNHEY, CDR2 SMNVEV, per germline (reference sequence). The CDR3 sequence is 14 residues long. The CDR3 DNA reads as TGTGCCAGCAGTTCCCTAGCGGGGCCCTACGAGCAGTACTTC. Translated: CASSSLAGPYEQYF.

This chain uses TRBV9 with TRBJ2-5, with 8 bases lining up with TRBD2. The germline V gene has CDR1 SGDLS and CDR2 YYNGEE. V lost 2 bases, J lost 5 bases, and 5 bases stayed unmatched. The CDR3 contains 14 residues. CDR3 protein: CASSVHSGTETQYF. CDR3 nucleotides: TGTGCCAGCAGCGTTCATAGCGGGACTGAGACCCAGTACTTC.

The chain couples TRBV2 to TRBJ2-7; D gene uncertain. This CDR3 region has 12 residues. V lost 2 bases and J lost 5, with 7 bases in between. CDR1 and CDR2 from the germline V gene are SNHLY and FYNNEI. CDR3 sequence (DNA): TGTGCCAGCAGTGAATCCGGCGACGAGCAGTACTTC. Translated: CASSESGDEQYF.

This clone was seen only a few times. Different DNA sequences within this sample yield the same CDR3. The rearrangement links TRBV5-1 to TRBJ2-3, with 7 bases fitting TRBD2. The germline gives CDR1 SGHRS, CDR2 YFSETQ. V was clipped by 2 bases and J by 3 bases; unmatched bases: 6. The CDR3 runs to 15 residues. The CDR3 sequence: CASSLTGGGTDTQYF. The CDR3 nucleotides read TGCGCCAGCAGCTTAACGGGAGGTGGTACAGATACGCAGTATTTT.